The entry below describes one T cell receptor (beta chain). These data come from a study of blood T cell repertoires in COVID-19. In the study's own analysis: Using reference gene primer amplification, nucleated cell counts were estimated. TCRdb's table, derived via immunoSEQ multiplex PCR, lists solely in-frame clones and lacks some. Clone size and V and J calls were adopted from that table, with D and trimming inferred from the DNA. The top ten hold approximately 1.6% of the sample, which has 250,000 to 400,000 clones, approximately 89% seen once. Germline V CDR1 and CDR2: LNHDA, SQIVND (reference sequence). The CDR3 is 14 amino acids. The V gene lost 0 bases and the J gene lost 3 bases, with 8 bases spanning the gap. Those enrolled in Seattle joined during active infection and were followed longitudinally afterward.

Specimen: peripheral blood. The source is a woman between 25 and 40 years old with COVID-19, enrolled during active disease. This chain links TRBV19 with TRBJ1-1, with D possibly matching TRBD1 (5 bases). CDR3 protein: CASSIDGGDTEAFF. The CDR3 DNA reads as TGTGCCAGTAGTATAGATGGAGGGGACACTGAAGCTTTCTTT.